The clone carrying this TCR beta chain was seen only a few times. Its antigen is as yet unknown. The data were taken from a study of beta chain features in type 1 diabetes. Regarding the study as a whole: Any PCR bias toward short templates would affect both groups alike. It was not settled here whether HLA type affects TCRB rearrangement.

The authors reverse transcribed all of the isolated RNA, so sequencing captured expressed TCRB transcripts. For naive, central memory and regulatory T cell samples, reads averaged roughly 3.5 million. The method was immunoSEQ multiplex PCR; TCRdb's version includes in-frame clones alone and lacks a portion of them. Of 140,000 to 150,000 clones detected, 40% to 55% appear once; the ten largest clones hold roughly 0.43%. The receptor was isolated from a man aged 18 to 29 in good health. Sequencing was done on a sample of Tregs from blood.

The CDR3: CASSPSSSGGTEAFF. CDR3 nucleotides: TGTGCCAGCAGCCCATCCTCCTCAGGGGGCACTGAAGCTTTCTTT. This chain links TRBV9 with TRBJ1-1, with TRBD1 identical over 7 bases. In germline, CDR1 is SGDLS, CDR2 YYNGEE. V trimming: 4 bases; J trimming: 4 bases; junction bases outside the gene matches: 10. The CDR3 has 15 amino acids.